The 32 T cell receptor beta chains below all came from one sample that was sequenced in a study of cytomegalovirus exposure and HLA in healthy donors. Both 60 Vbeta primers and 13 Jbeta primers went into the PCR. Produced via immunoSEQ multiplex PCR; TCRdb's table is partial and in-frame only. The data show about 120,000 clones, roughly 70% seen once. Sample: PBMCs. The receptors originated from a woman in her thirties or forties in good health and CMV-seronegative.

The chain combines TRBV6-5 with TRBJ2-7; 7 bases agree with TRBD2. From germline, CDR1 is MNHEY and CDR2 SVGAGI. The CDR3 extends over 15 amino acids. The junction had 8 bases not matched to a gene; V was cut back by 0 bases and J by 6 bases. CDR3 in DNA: TGTGCCAGCAGTTACTCGGGGATGTCGGGGGGCGAGCAGTACTTC. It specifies CASSYSGMSGGEQYF.

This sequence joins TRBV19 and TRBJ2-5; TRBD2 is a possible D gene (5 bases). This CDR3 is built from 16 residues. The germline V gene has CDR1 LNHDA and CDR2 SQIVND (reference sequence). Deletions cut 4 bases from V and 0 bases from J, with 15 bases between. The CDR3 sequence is CASSTTPGLYQETQYF. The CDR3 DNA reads TGTGCCAGTAGTACAACACCGGGATTATACCAAGAGACCCAGTACTTC. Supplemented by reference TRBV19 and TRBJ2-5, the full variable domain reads DGGITQSPKYLFRKEGQNVTLSCEQNLNHDAMYWYRQDPGQGLRLIYYSQIVNDFQKGDIAEGYSVSREKKESFPLTVTSAQKNPTAFYLCASSTTPGLYQETQYFGPGTRLLVL.

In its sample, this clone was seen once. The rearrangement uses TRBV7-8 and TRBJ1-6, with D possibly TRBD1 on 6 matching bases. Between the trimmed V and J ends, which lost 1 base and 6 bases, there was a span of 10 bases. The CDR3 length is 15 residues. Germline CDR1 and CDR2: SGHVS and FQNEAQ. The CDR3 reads CASSLGTVSNSPLHF. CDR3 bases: TGTGCCAGCAGCTTAGGGACAGTCAGTAATTCACCCCTCCACTTT.

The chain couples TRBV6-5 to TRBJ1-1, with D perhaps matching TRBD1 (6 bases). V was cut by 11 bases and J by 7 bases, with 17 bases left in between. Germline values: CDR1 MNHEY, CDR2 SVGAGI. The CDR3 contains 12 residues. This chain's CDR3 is CAHGRDTGEAFF. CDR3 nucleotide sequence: TGTGCCCATGGCCGGGACACTGGTGAAGCTTTCTTT.

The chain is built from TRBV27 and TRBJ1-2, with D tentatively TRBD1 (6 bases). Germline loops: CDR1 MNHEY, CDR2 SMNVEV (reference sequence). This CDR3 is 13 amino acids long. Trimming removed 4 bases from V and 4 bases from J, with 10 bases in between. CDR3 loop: CASSSQGPYGYTF. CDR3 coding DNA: TGTGCCAGCAGTTCTCAGGGGCCCTATGGCTACACCTTC.

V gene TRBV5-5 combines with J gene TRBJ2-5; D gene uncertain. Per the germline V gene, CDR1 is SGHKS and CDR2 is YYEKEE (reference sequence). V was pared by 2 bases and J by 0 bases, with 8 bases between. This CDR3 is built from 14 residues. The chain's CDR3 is CASSFGQNQETQYF. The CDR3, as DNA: TGTGCCAGCAGCTTTGGGCAGAACCAAGAGACCCAGTACTTC.

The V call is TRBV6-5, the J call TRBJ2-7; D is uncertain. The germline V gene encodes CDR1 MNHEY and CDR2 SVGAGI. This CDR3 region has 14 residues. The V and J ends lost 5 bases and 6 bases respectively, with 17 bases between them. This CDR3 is CASSVEVGSGEQYF. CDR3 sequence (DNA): TGTGCCAGCAGTGTAGAAGTCGGGTCGGGCGAGCAGTACTTC.

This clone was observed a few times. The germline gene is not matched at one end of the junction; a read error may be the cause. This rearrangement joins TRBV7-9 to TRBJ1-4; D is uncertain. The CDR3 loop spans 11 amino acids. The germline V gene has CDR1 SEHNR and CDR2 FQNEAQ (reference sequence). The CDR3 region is CSSSSKEKLFF. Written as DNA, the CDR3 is TGTTCCAGCAGCTCAAAAGAAAAACTGTTTTTT.

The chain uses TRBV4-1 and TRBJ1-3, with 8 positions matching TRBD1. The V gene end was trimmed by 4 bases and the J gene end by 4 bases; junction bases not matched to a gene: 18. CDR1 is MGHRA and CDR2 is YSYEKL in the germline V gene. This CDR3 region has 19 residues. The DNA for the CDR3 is TGCGCCAGCAGCCCGCGACCTGGGGAGCAGGGGGCACCCGGAAACACCATATATTTT. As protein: CASSPRPGEQGAPGNTIYF.

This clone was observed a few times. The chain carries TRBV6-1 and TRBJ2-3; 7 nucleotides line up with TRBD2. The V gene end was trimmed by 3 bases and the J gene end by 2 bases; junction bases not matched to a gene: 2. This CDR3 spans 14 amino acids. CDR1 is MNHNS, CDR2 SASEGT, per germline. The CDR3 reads CASSDGGSTDTQYF. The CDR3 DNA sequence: TGTGCCAGCAGTGACGGGGGGTCCACAGATACGCAGTATTTT.

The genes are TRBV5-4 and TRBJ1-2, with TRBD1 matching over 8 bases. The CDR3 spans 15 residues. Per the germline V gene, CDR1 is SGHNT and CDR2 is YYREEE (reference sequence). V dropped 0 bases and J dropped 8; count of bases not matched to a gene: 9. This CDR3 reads CASSLGGTGYYGYTF. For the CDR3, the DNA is TGTGCCAGCAGCTTGGGGGGGACAGGATATTACGGCTACACCTTC.

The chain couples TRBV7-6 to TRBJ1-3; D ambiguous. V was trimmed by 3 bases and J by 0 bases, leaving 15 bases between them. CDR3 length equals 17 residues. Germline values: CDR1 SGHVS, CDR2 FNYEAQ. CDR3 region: CASSLVGGSSSGNTIYF. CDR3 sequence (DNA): TGTGCCAGCAGCTTGGTCGGCGGGTCGAGCTCTGGAAACACCATATATTTT.

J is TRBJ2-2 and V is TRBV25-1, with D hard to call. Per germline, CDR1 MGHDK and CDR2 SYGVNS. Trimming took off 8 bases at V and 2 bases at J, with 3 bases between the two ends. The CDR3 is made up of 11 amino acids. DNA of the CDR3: TGTGCCAGCCGTAACACCGGGGAGCTGTTTTTT. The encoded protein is CASRNTGELFF.

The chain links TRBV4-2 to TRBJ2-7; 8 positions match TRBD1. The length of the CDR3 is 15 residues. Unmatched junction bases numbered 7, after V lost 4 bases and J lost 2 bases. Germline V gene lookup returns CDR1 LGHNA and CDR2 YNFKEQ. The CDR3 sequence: CASSPLGTGPYEQYF. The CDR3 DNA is TGTGCCAGCAGCCCTTTGGGGACAGGCCCCTACGAGCAGTACTTC.

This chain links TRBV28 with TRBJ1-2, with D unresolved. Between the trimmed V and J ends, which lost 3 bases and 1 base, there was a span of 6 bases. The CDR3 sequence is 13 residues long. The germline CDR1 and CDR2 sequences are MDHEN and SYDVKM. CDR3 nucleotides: TGTGCCAGCAGTTTTTCTGTTAACTATGGCTACACCTTC. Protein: CASSFSVNYGYTF.

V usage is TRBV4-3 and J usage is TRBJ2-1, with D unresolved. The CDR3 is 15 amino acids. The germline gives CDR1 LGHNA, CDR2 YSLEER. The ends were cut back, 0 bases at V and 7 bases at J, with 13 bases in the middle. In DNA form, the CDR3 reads TGCGCCAGCAGCCAAGAGGGCTCCACTGGAAATGAGCAGTTCTTC. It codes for CASSQEGSTGNEQFF.

Written as DNA, the CDR3 is TGTGCCAGTACCCGGGGACAGGGTGTAGCCTACGAGCAGTACTTC. Amino acid sequence: CASTRGQGVAYEQYF. V gene TRBV19 combines with J gene TRBJ2-7, with TRBD1 matching over 9 bases. From germline, CDR1 is LNHDA and CDR2 SQIVND (reference sequence). Losses at the gene ends were 7 bases for V and 2 bases for J; bases not matched to a gene: 9. The CDR3 contains 15 residues.

CDR3 sequence: CASSLGQGGYNEQFF. CDR3 coding DNA: TGTGCCAGCAGTCTAGGACAGGGGGGGTACAATGAGCAGTTCTTC. The gene calls are TRBV6-5 and TRBJ2-1, with 10 bases lining up with TRBD1. Germline CDR1 is MNHEY and CDR2 is SVGAGI. This CDR3 has 15 residues. Trimming at V came to 5 bases and at J to 4 bases, leaving 5 bases not matched to a gene.

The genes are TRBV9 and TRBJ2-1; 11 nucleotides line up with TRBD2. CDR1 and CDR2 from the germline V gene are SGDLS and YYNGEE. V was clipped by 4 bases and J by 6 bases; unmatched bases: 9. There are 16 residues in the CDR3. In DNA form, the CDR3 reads TGTGCCAGCAGCCCCAGTAGCGGGGGGGCCCGCAATGAGCAGTTCTTC. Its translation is CASSPSSGGARNEQFF.

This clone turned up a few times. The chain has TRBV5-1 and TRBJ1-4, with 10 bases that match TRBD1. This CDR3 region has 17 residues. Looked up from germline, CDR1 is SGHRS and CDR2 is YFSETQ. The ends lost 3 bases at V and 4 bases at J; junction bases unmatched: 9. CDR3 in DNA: TGCGCCAGCAGCTGGCCCGGGACAGGGGCCGGTAATGAAAAACTGTTTTTT. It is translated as CASSWPGTGAGNEKLFF.

DNA of the CDR3: TGCGCCAGCAGCTTCGGGACAGGGCCCTACAATGAGCAGTTCTTC. Translating it yields CASSFGTGPYNEQFF. The V call is TRBV5-1, the J call TRBJ2-1, with 9 positions matching TRBD1. The CDR3 is 15 residues long. Germline V gene sequence: CDR1 SGHRS, CDR2 YFSETQ. V was clipped by 2 bases and J by 2 bases; unmatched bases: 2.

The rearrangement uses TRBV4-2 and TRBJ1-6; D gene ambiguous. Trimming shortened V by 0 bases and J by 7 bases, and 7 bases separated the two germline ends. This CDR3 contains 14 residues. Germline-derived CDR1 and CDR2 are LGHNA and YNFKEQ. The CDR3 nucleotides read TGTGCCAGCAGCCAAGAATCGGGGAATTCACCCCTCCACTTT. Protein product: CASSQESGNSPLHF.

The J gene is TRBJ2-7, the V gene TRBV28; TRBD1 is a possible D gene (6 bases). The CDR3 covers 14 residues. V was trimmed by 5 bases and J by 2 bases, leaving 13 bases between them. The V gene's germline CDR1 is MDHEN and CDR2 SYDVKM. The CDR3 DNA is TGTGCCAGCAGTCCCCGGAGACAGGCCTACGAGCAGTACTTC. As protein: CASSPRRQAYEQYF.

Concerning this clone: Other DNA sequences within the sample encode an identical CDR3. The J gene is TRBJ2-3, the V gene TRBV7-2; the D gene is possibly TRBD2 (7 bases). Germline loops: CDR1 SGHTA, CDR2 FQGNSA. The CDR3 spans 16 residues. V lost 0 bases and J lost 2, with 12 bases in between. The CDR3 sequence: CASSLAGGGNTDTQYF. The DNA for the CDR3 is TGTGCCAGCAGCTTAGCAGGGGGGGGCAACACAGATACGCAGTATTTT.

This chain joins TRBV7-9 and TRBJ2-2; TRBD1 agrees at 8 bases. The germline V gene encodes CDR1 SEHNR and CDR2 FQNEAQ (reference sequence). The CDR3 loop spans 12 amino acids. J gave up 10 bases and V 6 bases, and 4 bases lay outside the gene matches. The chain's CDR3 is CASSPGGQELFF. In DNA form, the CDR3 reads TGTGCCAGCAGTCCAGGGGGCCAGGAGCTGTTTTTT.

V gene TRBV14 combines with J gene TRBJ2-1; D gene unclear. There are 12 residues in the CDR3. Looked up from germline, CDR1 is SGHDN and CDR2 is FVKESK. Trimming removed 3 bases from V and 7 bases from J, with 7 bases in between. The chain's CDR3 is CASSQYRNEQFF. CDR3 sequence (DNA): TGTGCCAGCAGCCAGTACCGGAATGAGCAGTTCTTC.

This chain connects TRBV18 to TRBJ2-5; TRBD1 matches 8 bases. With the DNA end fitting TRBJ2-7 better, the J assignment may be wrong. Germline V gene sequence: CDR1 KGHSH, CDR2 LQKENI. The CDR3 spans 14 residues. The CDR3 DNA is TGTGCCAGCTCACTTGGACAGGGCACCTACGAGCAGTACTTC. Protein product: CASSLGQGTYEQYF.

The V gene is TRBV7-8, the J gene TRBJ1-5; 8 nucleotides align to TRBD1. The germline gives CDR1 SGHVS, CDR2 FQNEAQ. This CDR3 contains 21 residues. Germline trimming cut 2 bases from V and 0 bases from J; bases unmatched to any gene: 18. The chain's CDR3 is CASSLSEGRDRRDYSNQPQHF. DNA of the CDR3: TGTGCCAGCAGCTTATCGGAGGGGAGGGACAGGAGGGACTATAGCAATCAGCCCCAGCATTTT.

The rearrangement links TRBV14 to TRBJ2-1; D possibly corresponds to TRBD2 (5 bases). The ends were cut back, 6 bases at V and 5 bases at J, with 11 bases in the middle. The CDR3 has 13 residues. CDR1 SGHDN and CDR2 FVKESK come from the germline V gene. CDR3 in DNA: TGTGCCAGCAGACCGGCCGGGGACAATGAGCAGTTCTTC. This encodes CASRPAGDNEQFF. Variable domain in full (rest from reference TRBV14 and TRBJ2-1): EAGVTQFPSHSVIEKGQTVTLRCDPISGHDNLYWYRRVMGKEIKFLLHFVKESKQDESGMPNNRFLAERTGGTYSTLKVQPAELEDSGVYFCASRPAGDNEQFFGPGTRLTVL.

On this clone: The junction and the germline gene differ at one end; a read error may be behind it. The CDR3 DNA sequence: TGCAGTGCTAAGGAGGAAGGGCAGTCCTTT. Translated: CSAKEEGQSF. The genes are TRBV20-1 and TRBJ2-3; tentatively, D is TRBD2 (5 bases). Per germline, CDR1 DFQATT and CDR2 SNEGSKA (reference sequence). CDR3 length: 10 residues.

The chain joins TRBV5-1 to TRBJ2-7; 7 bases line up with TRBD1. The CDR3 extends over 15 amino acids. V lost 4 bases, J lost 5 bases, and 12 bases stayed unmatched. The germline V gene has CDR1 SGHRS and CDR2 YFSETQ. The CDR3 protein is CASSPRQGPLHEQYF. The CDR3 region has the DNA TGCGCCAGCAGCCCCCGACAGGGCCCTCTCCACGAGCAGTACTTC.

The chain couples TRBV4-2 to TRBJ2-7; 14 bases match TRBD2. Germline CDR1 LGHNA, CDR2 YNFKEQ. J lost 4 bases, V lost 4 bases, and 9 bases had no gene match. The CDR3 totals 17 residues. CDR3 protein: CASSLGTSGSPGYEQYF. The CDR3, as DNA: TGTGCCAGCAGCCTAGGGACTAGCGGGAGTCCCGGGTACGAGCAGTACTTC.